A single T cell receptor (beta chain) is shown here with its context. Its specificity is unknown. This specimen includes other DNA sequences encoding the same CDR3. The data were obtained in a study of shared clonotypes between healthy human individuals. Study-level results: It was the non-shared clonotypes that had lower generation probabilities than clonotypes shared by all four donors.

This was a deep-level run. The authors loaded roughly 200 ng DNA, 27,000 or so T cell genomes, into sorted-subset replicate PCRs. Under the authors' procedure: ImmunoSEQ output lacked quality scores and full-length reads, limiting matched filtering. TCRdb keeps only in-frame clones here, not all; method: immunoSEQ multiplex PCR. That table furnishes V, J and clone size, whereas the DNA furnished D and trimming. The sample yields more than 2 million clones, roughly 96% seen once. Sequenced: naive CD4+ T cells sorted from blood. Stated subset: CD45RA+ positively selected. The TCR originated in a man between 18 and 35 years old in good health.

CDR3 nucleotides: TGTGCCAGCAGTTACCCAGGCTCCTACGAGCAGTACTTC. As protein: CASSYPGSYEQYF. The chain couples TRBV6-5 to TRBJ2-7; D is unclear. CDR3 length equals 13 residues. Germline values: CDR1 MNHEY, CDR2 SVGAGI. The ends were cut back, 2 bases at V and 0 bases at J, with 5 bases in the middle.